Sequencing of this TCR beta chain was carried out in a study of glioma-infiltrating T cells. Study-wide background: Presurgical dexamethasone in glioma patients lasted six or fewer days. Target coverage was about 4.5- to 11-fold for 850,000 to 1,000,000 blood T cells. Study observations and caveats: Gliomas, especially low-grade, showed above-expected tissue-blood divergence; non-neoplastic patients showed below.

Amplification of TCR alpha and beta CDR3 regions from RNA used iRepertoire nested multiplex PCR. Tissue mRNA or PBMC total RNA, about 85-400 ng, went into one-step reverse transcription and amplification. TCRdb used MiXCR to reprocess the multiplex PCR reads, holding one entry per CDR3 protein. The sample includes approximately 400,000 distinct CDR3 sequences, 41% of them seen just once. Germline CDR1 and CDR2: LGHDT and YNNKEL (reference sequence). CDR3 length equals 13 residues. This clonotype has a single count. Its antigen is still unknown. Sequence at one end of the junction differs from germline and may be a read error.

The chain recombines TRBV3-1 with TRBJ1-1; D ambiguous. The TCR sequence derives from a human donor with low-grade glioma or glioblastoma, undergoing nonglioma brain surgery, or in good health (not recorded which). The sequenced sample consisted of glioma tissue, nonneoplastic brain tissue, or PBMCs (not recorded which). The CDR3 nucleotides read TGTGCCAGCAAAGGACGGCGGAACACTGAAGCTCTCTTT. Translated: CASKGRRNTEALF.